The clone carrying this TCR beta chain showed up many times. These data come from a study of human T cells and chemical hapten exposure. Time point defined: pre-sensitization, week 0. Treatment denoted: therapeutic diphenylcyclopropenone sensitization with weekly scalp DPC. Someone pulled total RNA out of unfractionated whole blood. TCRdb re-called the RACE reads with MiXCR, one entry per CDR3 protein. Among 99,000 or so distinct CDR3 sequences listed, roughly 10% were seen once. V lost 4 bases, J lost 4 bases, and 29 bases lay in between. This CDR3 is built from 19 residues. Germline lookup yields CDR1 DFQATT and CDR2 SNEGSKA (reference sequence).

This TCR was recovered from a woman aged 55-69 years with alopecia areata. Some clones in this sample may be carry-over from other donors' samples. The chain is built from TRBV20-1 and TRBJ2-1; possibly TRBD2 for D (6 bases). Sequenced here: whole blood, sampled in connection with sensitization to the hapten diphenylcyclopropenone (DPC). The CDR3 protein is CSAILPGTSSSVRYNEQFF. The CDR3 nucleotides are TGCAGTGCTATCCTCCCCGGGACTTCCTCGTCCGTCCGATACAATGAGCAGTTCTTC.